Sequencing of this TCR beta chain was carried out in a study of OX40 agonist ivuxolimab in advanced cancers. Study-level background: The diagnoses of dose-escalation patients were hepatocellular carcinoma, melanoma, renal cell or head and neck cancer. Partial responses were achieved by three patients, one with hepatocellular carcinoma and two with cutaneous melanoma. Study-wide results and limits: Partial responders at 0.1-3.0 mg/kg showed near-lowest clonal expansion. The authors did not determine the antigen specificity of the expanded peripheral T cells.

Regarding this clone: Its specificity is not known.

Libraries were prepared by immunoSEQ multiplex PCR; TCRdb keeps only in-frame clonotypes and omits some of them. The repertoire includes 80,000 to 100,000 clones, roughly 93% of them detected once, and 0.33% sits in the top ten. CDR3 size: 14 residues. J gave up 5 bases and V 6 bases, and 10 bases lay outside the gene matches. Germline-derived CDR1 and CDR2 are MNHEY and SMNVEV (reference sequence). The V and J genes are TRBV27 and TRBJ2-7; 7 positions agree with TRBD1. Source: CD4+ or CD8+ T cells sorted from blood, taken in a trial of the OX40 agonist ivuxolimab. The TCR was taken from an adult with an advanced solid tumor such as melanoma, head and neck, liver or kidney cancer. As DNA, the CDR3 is TGTGCCAGCAGGCCGGGACAGACACCACACGAGCAGTACTTC. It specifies CASRPGQTPHEQYF.